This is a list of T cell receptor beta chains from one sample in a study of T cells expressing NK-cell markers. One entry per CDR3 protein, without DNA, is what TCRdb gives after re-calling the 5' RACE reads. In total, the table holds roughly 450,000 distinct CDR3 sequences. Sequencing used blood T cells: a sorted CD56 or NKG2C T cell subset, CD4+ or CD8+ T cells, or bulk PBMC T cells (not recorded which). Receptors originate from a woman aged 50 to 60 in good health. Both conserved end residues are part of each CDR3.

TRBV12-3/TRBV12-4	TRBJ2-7	CASSLAYWSGGDSYEQYF
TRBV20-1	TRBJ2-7	CSARDPGIYEQYF
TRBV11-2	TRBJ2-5	CASRPTTGNQETQYF
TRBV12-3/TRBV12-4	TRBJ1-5	CASSSGRANSNQPQHF
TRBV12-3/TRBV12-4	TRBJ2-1	CASSLVMGRSSYNEQFF
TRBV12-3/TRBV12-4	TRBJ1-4	CASSPYRLPNEKLFF
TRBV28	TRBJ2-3	CASSSLTGTDTQYF
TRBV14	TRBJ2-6	CASSQDPSQQGYSGANVLTF
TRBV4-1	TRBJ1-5	CASSQVGSVQPQHF
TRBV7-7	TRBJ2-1	CASSFGLAVSNEQFF
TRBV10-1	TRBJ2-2	CASSGGGNFPTGELFF
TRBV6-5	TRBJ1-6	CASSRQGGTYNSPLHF
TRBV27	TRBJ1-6	CASSNGRSYNSPLHF
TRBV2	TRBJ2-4	CASNTGTSAKNIQYF
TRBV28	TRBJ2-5	CASSRQGVGSGMRETQYF
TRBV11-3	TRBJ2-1	CASSFRGNTYNEQFF
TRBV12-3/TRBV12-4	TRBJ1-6	CASTLGTGAAGPLHF
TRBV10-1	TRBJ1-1	CASNPTVNTEAFF
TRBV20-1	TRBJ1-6	CSAQGGQGPHF
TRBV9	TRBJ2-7	CASSLSGTSGMNEQYF
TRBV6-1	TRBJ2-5	CASGSGQTQYF
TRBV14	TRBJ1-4	CASSQDVRTGQKLFF
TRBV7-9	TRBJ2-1	CASSHDFTSYNEQFF
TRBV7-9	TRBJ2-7	CASSLFPRDNRYEQYF
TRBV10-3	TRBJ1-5	CAISEGQGSNQPQHF
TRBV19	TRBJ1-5	CASSFRQGSNQPQHF
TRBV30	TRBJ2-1	CAWSVTFLYNEQFF
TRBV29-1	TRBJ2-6	CSVLGHRAEGSGANVLTF